This T cell receptor beta chain is drawn from a study of shared clonotypes between healthy human individuals (dated by TCRdb to about 2020). Describing the broader study: The cohort comprised a couple of women and a few men aged 18 to 49 years. Libraries were prepared and TCR repertoires were sequenced by different laboratories using diverse techniques, in order to increase sequencing depth and limit assay-specific biases. The study deeply sequenced blood TCR repertoires of several healthy adults to estimate repertoire size and the extent of clonotype sharing between individuals. Between about 0.9 and 9 billion PBMCs per donor were obtained by leukapheresis. For each donor, CD4 naive and CD4 memory were each run on three plates, CD8 naive on two plates, and CD8 memory on one plate.

Using the deep immunoSEQ assay, multiplex PCR amplified TCR CDR3 regions from genomic DNA. Extracted genomic DNA from each cell subset was distributed evenly across all wells of several immunoSEQ 96-well plates, and each plate was treated as a replicate. For sorted subsets, 150 to 250 ng genomic DNA, equal to tens of thousands of T cell genomes, was loaded into each replicate PCR. Purified libraries were quantified with a Qubit 3.0 fluorometer, sized on a Bioanalyzer 2100, and re-quantified with the KAPA Library Quantification kit. A separate single-read 150-cycle Illumina NextSeq 550 flow cell was used to sequence each immunoSEQ 96-well plate. Concerning the study's data processing: Because only junctional sequences without quality scores were contained in the immunoSEQ output, filtering matching that applied to full-length reads could not be performed. To assign V/J genes and CDR3, sequences were annotated against IMGT germline references using PyIR, a Python wrapper for IgBLAST v1.9. Reads were removed for weak V/J assignments (E-value above 1e-6), missing CDR3, stop codons, out-of-frame junctions, or ambiguous translated residues. V3J clonotypes were defined by identical inferred V gene, J gene, and CDR3 amino acid sequence. The percentage overlap between two repertoires was calculated by dividing the number of shared unique clonotypes by the size of the smaller repertoire. Three approaches were used to assess repertoire richness: RTK rarefaction, the Chao1 estimator, and Recon v2.1 estimates of unobserved clonotypes. OLGA was used to compute generation probabilities for all TCRbeta clonotypes that the gDNA method yielded from a few donors. The table comes from immuneACCESS by way of TCRdb, which keeps in-frame sequences with V and J called. Part of the clones is missing from these tables; in studies checked, under half for an unresolved V gene and the rest for unknown reasons. The V and J calls and clone size come from that table; D and trimming were worked out from the DNA. Present in this sample are under 1,100,000 clones, about 77% of which were seen just once. Of the sample, approximately 1.5% falls within the top ten clones.

CDR3 length: 17 amino acids, cysteine to phenylalanine. Only CDR3 DNA remains: 51 bases, in frame from the first base. CDR1 and CDR2, per the germline V gene, are SGHRS and YFSETQ. V lost 0 bases and J lost 4 bases, and the count of bases not matched to a germline gene is 7. Broad study findings and their caveats: Higher generation probabilities were observed for clonotypes shared by all four sorted-subset donors than for non-shared clonotypes. When a few donors were compared, the shared fraction of clonotypes was 5% to 6.5% for naive CD4, over 3% for naive CD8, 2% to 2.5% for memory CD4, and 0.35% to 0.5% for memory CD8. The small number of donors limited the genetic and exposure-history diversity represented. Based on pairwise subsampling, the degree of clonotype sharing among donors was expected to be affected by sequencing depth. Rarefaction of sorted-subset datasets indicated incomplete sequencing despite the large sequencing depth. Larger estimated clonotype richness was generally found for naive subsets than for memory subsets. Sampling was limited to blood, and TCR repertoires in tissue likely differ from TCR repertoires in blood.

The donors were healthy, HIV-negative adults who had no recently reported acute infections or vaccinations. All donors were Caucasian adults living in Nashville, Tennessee, USA. CD4+ T cells were enriched by magnetic negative selection, after which naive cells were positively selected on CD45RA and the negative fraction was taken as the memory subset. After blood collection by leukapheresis, PBMCs were isolated using Ficoll-Histopaque density gradient centrifugation and then cryopreserved in the vapor phase of liquid nitrogen. Analytical flow cytometry was used to check the purity and quantity of every magnetically sorted T cell population. Genomic DNA was isolated from each sorted fraction and quantified by UV absorbance on a Nanodrop 2000c. Concerning this clone itself: Its antigen remains unidentified. No quality values exist for individual bases; no much larger clone is one base distant.

The V gene is TRBV5-1 and the J gene is TRBJ2-5, and 12 bases in between align with TRBD2. The source material was memory CD4+ T cells sorted from blood. This specimen's cell subset or site label, interpreted: CD45RA-negative fraction. This clonotype was sampled from a man between 18 and 35 years old in good health. Here the CDR3 is given as CASSLVPSGGAGETQYF. At the DNA level, the sequence is TGCGCCAGCAGCTTGGTGCCTAGCGGGGGGGCCGGAGAGACCCAGTACTTC.